The 12 T cell receptor beta chains in this list originate from one sample, sequenced in a study of technical replicates of blood from a handful of donors. Data came from immunoSEQ multiplex PCR; TCRdb stores just in-frame clones and leaves some out. Among about 95,000 clones listed, around 96% were seen once. The material sequenced was T cells isolated from PBMCs. The receptors here all came from a human donor in good health.

The J gene is TRBJ2-1, the V gene TRBV5-1; 8 positions agree with TRBD2. Germline V gene lookup returns CDR1 SGHRS and CDR2 YFSETQ. The CDR3 runs 15 residues. V trimming: 3 bases; J trimming: 2 bases; junction bases outside the gene matches: 4. Written as DNA, the CDR3 is TGCGCCAGCAGCTCAGCGGGGGCCCCCTACAATGAGCAGTTCTTC. Protein: CASSSAGAPYNEQFF.

This chain uses TRBV9 with TRBJ2-2; 10 bases map to TRBD1. J was trimmed by 5 bases and V by 0 bases; bases with no gene match: 4. The CDR3 consists of 16 residues. Germline values: CDR1 SGDLS, CDR2 YYNGEE. The CDR3: CASSVAGTGVTGELFF. The CDR3 bases are TGTGCCAGCAGCGTAGCCGGGACAGGGGTAACCGGGGAGCTGTTTTTT.

This clone was seen ten or more times. The chain has TRBV18 and TRBJ1-1; no clear D gene. Germline CDR1 KGHSH, CDR2 LQKENI. The CDR3 has 17 residues. V shed 3 bases and J shed 1 base, with 18 bases lying between them. The CDR3 loop is CASSPSTFEYWNTEAFF. As DNA, the CDR3 is TGTGCCAGCTCACCTTCTACCTTTGAATATTGGAACACTGAAGCTTTCTTT.

The chain joins TRBV7-3 to TRBJ2-5; weak D call: TRBD2 (6 bases). The CDR3 is made up of 13 amino acids. V lost 5 bases and J 2 bases, leaving 9 bases between the germline ends. Germline V CDR1 and CDR2: SGHTA, FQGTGA. CDR3 bases: TGTGCCAGCAGCCTGACTAGGCAAGAGACCCAGTACTTC. It specifies CASSLTRQETQYF.

The V and J genes are TRBV7-8 and TRBJ2-1; 9 bases map to TRBD2. This CDR3 has 14 amino acids. The V and J ends lost 5 bases and 9 bases, in that order; junction bases with no gene match: 8. Per germline, CDR1 SGHVS and CDR2 FQNEAQ. Here the CDR3 DNA reads TGTGCCAGCAGCCGGGGTAGCGGGAGTCTTGAGCAGTTCTTC. Translated, it gives CASSRGSGSLEQFF.

The chain links TRBV19 to TRBJ1-3; the D is unclear. Deletions cut 2 bases from V and 4 bases from J, with 15 bases between. This CDR3 is built from 16 residues. Germline V gives CDR1 LNHDA, CDR2 SQIVND (reference sequence). The CDR3 spells CASSIILLFSGNTIYF. The CDR3 DNA sequence: TGTGCCAGTAGTATAATTCTCCTATTCTCCGGAAACACCATATATTTT.

The chain links TRBV5-8 to TRBJ2-7; TRBD1 is a possible D gene (6 bases). Germline V gene lookup returns CDR1 SGHTS and CDR2 YDEGEE. The ends were cut back, 1 base at V and 2 bases at J, with 16 bases in the middle. This CDR3 comprises 16 residues. The CDR3 DNA reads as TGTGCCAGCAGCTTGTTCGTATCACAGGGAGCCTACGAGCAGTACTTC. This gives the protein CASSLFVSQGAYEQYF.

The chain carries TRBV5-1 and TRBJ2-1; 7 bases are a match to TRBD1. The CDR3 totals 17 residues. Per germline, CDR1 SGHRS and CDR2 YFSETQ. Trimming took 4 bases from V and 0 from J; bases not matched to a gene: 10. CDR3 amino acids: CASSLTVTGISYNEQFF. The CDR3 DNA is TGCGCCAGCAGCCTCACGGTGACAGGGATCTCCTACAATGAGCAGTTCTTC. The variable domain in full, with the rest retrieved from reference TRBV5-1 and TRBJ2-1, is KAGVTQTPRYLIKTRGQQVTLSCSPISGHRSVSWYQQTPGQGLQFLFEYFSETQRNKGNFPGRFSGRQFSNSRSEMNVSTLELGDSALYLCASSLTVTGISYNEQFFGPGTRLTVL.

The CDR3 nucleotides read TGTGCCAGCAGCTTACTTCCGAACACTGAAGCTTTCTTT. Translation: CASSLLPNTEAFF. V and J are TRBV11-2 and TRBJ1-1, with D hard to call. CDR1 is SGHAT, CDR2 FQNNGV, per germline. Trimming removed 2 bases from V and 1 base from J, with 5 bases in between. The CDR3 sequence is 13 residues long.

The V and J genes are TRBV10-3 and TRBJ2-5; 9 nucleotides align to TRBD2. Germline CDR1 reads ENHRY; CDR2 reads SYGVKD. V lost 4 bases to trimming and J lost 2 bases; unmatched junction nucleotides: 5. The CDR3 covers 15 residues. The CDR3 coding sequence is TGTGCCATCAGTGGGGCTACTAGCGGGCAAGAGACCCAGTACTTC. Its translation is CAISGATSGQETQYF.

This chain joins TRBV28 and TRBJ2-1; 8 bases match TRBD2. CDR3 size: 17 residues. The germline CDR1 and CDR2 sequences are MDHEN and SYDVKM. The junction had 19 bases not matched to a gene; V was cut back by 6 bases and J by 9 bases. The CDR3 coding sequence is TGTGCCAGCAGGCCAACGGGGGTAGCGGGACGGTACTTTGAGCAGTTCTTC. It is translated as CASRPTGVAGRYFEQFF.

V usage is TRBV7-2 and J usage is TRBJ2-5; 11 nucleotides line up with TRBD1. CDR3 length equals 14 residues. CDR1 is SGHTA and CDR2 is FQGNSA in the germline V gene. The V gene end was trimmed by 6 bases and the J gene end by 5 bases; junction bases not matched to a gene: 5. The CDR3 DNA reads TGTGCCAGCAGTCGGACAGGGGGCTATGAGACCCAGTACTTC. Protein product: CASSRTGGYETQYF.